The clone carrying this T cell receptor beta chain was counted ten times or more. TCRdb redid the calling of the reads with MiXCR, one entry per CDR3 protein. The sample lists fewer than 250,000 distinct CDR3 sequences, 25% to 30% seen once, with roughly 7.3% in the top ten. Per germline, CDR1 SQVTM and CDR2 ANQGSEA. V was pared by 4 bases and J by 8 bases, with 11 bases between. This CDR3 is built from 11 residues. These data are taken from a study of kidney transplant recipient with SARS-CoV-2 infection. The sequence was collected from a male patient between 25 and 39 years old who had COVID-19 and was a kidney transplant recipient. Some T cells may be provided by the graft donor. This specimen consisted of a blood sample, obtained at baseline and between days 110 and 120 from a kidney transplant recipient. The chain recombines TRBV29-1 with TRBJ1-2; the D is unclear. CDR3 region: CSVVSGSGYTF. CDR3 sequence (DNA): TGCAGCGTTGTATCGGGAAGCGGCTACACCTTC.